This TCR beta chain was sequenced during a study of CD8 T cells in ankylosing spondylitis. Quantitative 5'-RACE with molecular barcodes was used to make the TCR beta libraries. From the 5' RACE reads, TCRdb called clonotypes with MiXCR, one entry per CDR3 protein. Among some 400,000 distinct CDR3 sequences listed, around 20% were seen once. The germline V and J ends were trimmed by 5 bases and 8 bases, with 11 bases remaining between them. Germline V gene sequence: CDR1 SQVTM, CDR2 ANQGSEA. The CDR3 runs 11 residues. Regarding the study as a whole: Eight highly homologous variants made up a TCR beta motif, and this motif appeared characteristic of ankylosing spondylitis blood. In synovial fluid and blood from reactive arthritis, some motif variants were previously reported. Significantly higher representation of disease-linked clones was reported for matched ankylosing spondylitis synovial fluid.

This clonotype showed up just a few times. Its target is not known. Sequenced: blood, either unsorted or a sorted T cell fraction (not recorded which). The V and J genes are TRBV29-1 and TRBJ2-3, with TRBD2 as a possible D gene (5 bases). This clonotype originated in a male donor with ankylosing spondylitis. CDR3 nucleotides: TGCAGCGTTCAAGGGAGCGGTACGCAGTATTTT. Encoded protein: CSVQGSGTQYF.